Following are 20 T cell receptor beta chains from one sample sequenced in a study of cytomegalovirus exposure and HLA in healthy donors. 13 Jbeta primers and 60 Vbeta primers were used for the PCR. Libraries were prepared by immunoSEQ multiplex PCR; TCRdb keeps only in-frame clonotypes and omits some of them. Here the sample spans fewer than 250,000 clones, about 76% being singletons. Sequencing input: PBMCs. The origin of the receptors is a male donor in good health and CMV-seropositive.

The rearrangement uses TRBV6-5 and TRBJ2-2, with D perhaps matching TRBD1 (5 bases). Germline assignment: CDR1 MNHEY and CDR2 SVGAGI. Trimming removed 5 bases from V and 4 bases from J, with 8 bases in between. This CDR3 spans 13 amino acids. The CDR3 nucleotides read TGTGCCAGCAGTAGACAGCCCACCGGGGAGCTGTTTTTT. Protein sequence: CASSRQPTGELFF.

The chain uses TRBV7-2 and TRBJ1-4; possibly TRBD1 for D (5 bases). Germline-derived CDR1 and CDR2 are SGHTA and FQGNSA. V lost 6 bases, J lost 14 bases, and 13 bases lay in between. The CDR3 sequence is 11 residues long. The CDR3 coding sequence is TGTGCCAGCAGTTCTGGGGCAGTTCTGTTTTTT. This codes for CASSSGAVLFF.

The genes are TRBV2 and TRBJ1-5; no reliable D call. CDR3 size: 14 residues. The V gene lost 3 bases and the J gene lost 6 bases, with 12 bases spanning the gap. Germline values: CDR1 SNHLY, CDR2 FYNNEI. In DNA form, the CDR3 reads TGTGCCAGCAGTGAGGGAGGAGGAGGTCAGCCCCAGCATTTT. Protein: CASSEGGGGQPQHF.

The CDR3 here is CASSLQANYGYTF. Here the CDR3 DNA reads TGTGCCAGCAGTTTACAGGCCAACTATGGCTACACCTTC. The J gene is TRBJ1-2, the V gene TRBV27; D remains unclear. This CDR3 spans 13 amino acids. In germline, CDR1 is MNHEY, CDR2 SMNVEV (reference sequence). The V end lost 2 bases, the J end lost 2 bases, and 6 bases lay between the germline ends.

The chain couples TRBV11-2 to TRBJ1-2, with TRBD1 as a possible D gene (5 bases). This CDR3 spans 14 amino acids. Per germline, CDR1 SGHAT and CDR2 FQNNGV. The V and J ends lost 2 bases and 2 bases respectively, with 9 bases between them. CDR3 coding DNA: TGTGCCAGCAGCTTACAGGGCGCGAACTATGGCTACACCTTC. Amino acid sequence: CASSLQGANYGYTF.

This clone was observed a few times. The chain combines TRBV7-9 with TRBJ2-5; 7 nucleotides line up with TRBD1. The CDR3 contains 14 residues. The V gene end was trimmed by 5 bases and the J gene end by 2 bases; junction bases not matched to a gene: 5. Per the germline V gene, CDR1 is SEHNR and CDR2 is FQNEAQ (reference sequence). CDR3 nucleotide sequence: TGTGCCAGCAGCATCCGCAGGGGGCAAGAGACCCAGTACTTC. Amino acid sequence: CASSIRRGQETQYF.

Here the CDR3 DNA reads TGTGCCAGCAGTTCGCTCGACAGGGTGGCTGGCTACACCTTC. Translated: CASSSLDRVAGYTF. This sequence joins TRBV27 and TRBJ1-2, with TRBD1 matching over 7 bases. The CDR3 is 14 residues long. V was clipped by 4 bases and J by 7 bases; unmatched bases: 9. The germline V gene encodes CDR1 MNHEY and CDR2 SMNVEV (reference sequence).

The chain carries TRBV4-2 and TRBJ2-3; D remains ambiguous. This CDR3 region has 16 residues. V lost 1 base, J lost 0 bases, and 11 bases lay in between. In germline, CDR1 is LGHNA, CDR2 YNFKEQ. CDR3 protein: CASSQGYSVSTDTQYF. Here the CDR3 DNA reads TGTGCCAGCAGCCAAGGATACTCCGTGAGCACAGATACGCAGTATTTT.

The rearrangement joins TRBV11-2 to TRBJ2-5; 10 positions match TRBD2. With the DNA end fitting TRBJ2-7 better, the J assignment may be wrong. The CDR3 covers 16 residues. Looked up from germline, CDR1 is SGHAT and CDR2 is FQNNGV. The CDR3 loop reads CASSSLGLAASYEQYF. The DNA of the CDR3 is TGTGCCAGCAGCTCCCTCGGACTAGCGGCCTCCTACGAGCAGTACTTC.

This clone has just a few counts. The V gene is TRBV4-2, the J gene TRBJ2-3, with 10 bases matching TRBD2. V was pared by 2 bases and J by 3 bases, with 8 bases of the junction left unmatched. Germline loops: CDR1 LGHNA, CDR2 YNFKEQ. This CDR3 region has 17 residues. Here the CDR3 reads CASSQLASGRHTDTQYF. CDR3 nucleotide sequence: TGTGCCAGCAGCCAATTAGCTAGCGGGAGACATACAGATACGCAGTATTTT.

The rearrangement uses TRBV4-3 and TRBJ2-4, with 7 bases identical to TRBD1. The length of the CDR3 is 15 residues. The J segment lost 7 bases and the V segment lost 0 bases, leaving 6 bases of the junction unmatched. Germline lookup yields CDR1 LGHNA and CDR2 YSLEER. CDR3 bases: TGCGCCAGCAGCCAAGAGAGACAGGGTGGGAACATTCAGTACTTC. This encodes CASSQERQGGNIQYF.

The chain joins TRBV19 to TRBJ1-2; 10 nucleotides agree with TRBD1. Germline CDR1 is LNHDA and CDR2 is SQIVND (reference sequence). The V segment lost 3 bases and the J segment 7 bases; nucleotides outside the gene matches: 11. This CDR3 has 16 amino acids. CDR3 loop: CASSIPGQGVYRGYTF. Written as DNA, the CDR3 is TGTGCCAGTAGTATCCCCGGACAGGGGGTTTATCGTGGCTACACCTTC.

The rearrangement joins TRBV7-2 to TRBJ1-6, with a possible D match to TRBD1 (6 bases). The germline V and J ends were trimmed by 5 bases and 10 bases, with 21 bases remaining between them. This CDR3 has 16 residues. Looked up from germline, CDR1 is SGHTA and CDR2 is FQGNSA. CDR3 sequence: CASSPTLQGTPSPLHF. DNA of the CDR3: TGTGCCAGCAGCCCCACCCTACAGGGAACACCCTCACCCCTCCACTTT. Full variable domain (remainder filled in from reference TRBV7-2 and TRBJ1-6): GAGVSQSPSNKVTEKGKDVELRCDPISGHTALYWYRQSLGQGLEFLIYFQGNSAPDKSGLPSDRFSAERTGGSVSTLTIQRTQQEDSAVYLCASSPTLQGTPSPLHFGNGTRLTVT.

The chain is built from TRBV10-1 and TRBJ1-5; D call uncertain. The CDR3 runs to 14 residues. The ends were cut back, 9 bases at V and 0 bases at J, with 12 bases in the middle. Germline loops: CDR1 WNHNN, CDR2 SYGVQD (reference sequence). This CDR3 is CASTGGDSNQPQHF. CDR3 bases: TGCGCCAGTACCGGAGGAGATAGCAATCAGCCCCAGCATTTT.

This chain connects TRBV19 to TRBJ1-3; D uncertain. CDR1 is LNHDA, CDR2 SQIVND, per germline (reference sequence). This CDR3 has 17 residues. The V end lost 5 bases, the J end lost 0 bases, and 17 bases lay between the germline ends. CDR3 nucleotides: TGTGCCAGTAGTGCTGGAGGAGCAACCCTCTCTGGAAACACCATATATTTT. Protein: CASSAGGATLSGNTIYF.

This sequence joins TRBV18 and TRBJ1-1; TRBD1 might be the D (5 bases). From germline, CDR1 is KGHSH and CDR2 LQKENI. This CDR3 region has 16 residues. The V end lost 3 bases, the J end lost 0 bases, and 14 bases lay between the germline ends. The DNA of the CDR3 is TGTGCCAGCTCACCCCTCTCGGGAGGGGTGAACACTGAAGCTTTCTTT. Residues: CASSPLSGGVNTEAFF.

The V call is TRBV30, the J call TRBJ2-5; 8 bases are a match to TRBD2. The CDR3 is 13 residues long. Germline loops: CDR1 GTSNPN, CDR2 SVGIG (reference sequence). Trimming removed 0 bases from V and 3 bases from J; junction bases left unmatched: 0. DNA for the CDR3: TGTGCCTGGAGTGTACTAGCGGAAGAGACCCAGTACTTC. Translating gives CAWSVLAEETQYF.

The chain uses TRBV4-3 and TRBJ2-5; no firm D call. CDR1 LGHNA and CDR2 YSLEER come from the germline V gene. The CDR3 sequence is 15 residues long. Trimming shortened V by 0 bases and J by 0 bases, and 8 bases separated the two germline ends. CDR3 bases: TGCGCCAGCAGCCAAGATATGAGGTACCAAGAGACCCAGTACTTC. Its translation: CASSQDMRYQETQYF.

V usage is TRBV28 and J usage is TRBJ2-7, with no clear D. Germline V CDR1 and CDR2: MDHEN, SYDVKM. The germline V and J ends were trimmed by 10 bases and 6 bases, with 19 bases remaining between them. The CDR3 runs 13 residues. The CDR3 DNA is TGTGCCACCACGGGTCCGAGTCTCACCGAGCAGTACTTC. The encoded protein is CATTGPSLTEQYF. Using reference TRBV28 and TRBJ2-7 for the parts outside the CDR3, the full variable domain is DVKVTQSSRYLVKRTGEKVFLECVQDMDHENMFWYRQDPGLGLRLIYFSYDVKMKEKGDIPEGYSVSREKKERFSLILESASTNQTSMYLCATTGPSLTEQYFGPGTRLTVT.

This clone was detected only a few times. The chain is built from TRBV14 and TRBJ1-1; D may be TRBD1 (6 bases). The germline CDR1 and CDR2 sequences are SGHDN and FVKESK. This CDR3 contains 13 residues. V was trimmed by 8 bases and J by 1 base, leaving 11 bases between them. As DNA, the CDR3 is TGTGCCAGCCCACACAGGGAGAACACTGAAGCTTTCTTT. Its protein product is CASPHRENTEAFF.